This is a list of T cell receptor beta chains from one sample in a study of blood T cells in healthy people across ages. TCRdb re-analysed the 5' RACE reads in MiXCR, keeping a single row per CDR3 protein. Seen here are roughly 680,000 distinct CDR3 sequences, around half observed once, and the top ten hold roughly 31%. The specimen was blood. These receptor sequences come from a woman in her fifties or sixties in good health. Both conserved end residues are trimmed from each CDR3. D genes are given only for firm matches. Clone size appears in some rows only: once, few, many, or a class for an expanded clone.

abundance: .
v_gene: TRBV20-1
d_gene: .
j_gene: TRBJ2-3
CDR3aa: SADTQDRYTDTQY

abundance: .
v_gene: TRBV29-1
d_gene: .
j_gene: TRBJ1-2
CDR3aa: SVEDRGGNYGYT

abundance: .
v_gene: TRBV6-2/TRBV6-3
d_gene: .
j_gene: TRBJ1-1
CDR3aa: ASSYLNTLTEAF

abundance: few
v_gene: TRBV28
d_gene: .
j_gene: .
CDR3aa: ASSLPLYEQY

abundance: few
v_gene: TRBV20-1
d_gene: .
j_gene: TRBJ2-1
CDR3aa: SARSVLAPSYNEQF

abundance: .
v_gene: TRBV10-3
d_gene: TRBD2
j_gene: TRBJ2-5
CDR3aa: AISESMLGLAGRQETQY

abundance: once
v_gene: TRBV9
d_gene: TRBD2
j_gene: TRBJ2-7
CDR3aa: ASSVPGLGNNEQY

abundance: .
v_gene: TRBV28
d_gene: TRBD2
j_gene: TRBJ2-7
CDR3aa: ASRRLAGGPGSEQY

abundance: .
v_gene: TRBV20-1
d_gene: .
j_gene: TRBJ2-3
CDR3aa: SARGHRVTQY

abundance: few
v_gene: TRBV20-1
d_gene: .
j_gene: TRBJ2-7
CDR3aa: SARAMGFEQY

abundance: .
v_gene: TRBV7-6
d_gene: TRBD1
j_gene: TRBJ2-1
CDR3aa: ASSSGTGAYNGQF

abundance: few
v_gene: TRBV3-1
d_gene: .
j_gene: TRBJ1-2
CDR3aa: ASSQRPRSYT

abundance: few
v_gene: TRBV2
d_gene: .
j_gene: TRBJ2-5
CDR3aa: ASKGEEETQY

abundance: .
v_gene: TRBV6-2/TRBV6-3
d_gene: .
j_gene: TRBJ2-1
CDR3aa: ASSRGLAPSAYNEQF

abundance: .
v_gene: TRBV6-2/TRBV6-3
d_gene: .
j_gene: TRBJ1-1
CDR3aa: ASFPSRYPREAF

abundance: many
v_gene: TRBV4-2
d_gene: .
j_gene: TRBJ2-5
CDR3aa: ASSQDRRIQETQY

abundance: .
v_gene: TRBV5-1
d_gene: .
j_gene: TRBJ2-7
CDR3aa: ASSLENPYEQY

abundance: .
v_gene: TRBV10-3
d_gene: .
j_gene: TRBJ2-1
CDR3aa: AISIERGNEQF

abundance: .
v_gene: TRBV28
d_gene: .
j_gene: TRBJ1-5
CDR3aa: ASLIGGMGQPQH

abundance: .
v_gene: TRBV29-1
d_gene: TRBD1
j_gene: TRBJ1-1
CDR3aa: SVGQYTEAF

abundance: .
v_gene: TRBV28
d_gene: TRBD2
j_gene: TRBJ2-7
CDR3aa: ASSLTHSGSGRDYEQY

abundance: once
v_gene: TRBV30
d_gene: TRBD2
j_gene: TRBJ2-1
CDR3aa: AWSVVAGAYNEQF

abundance: .
v_gene: TRBV9
d_gene: .
j_gene: TRBJ2-1
CDR3aa: ASSPNPLVEQF

abundance: .
v_gene: TRBV15
d_gene: .
j_gene: TRBJ1-4
CDR3aa: ATSRDVEDEKLF

abundance: few
v_gene: TRBV5-1
d_gene: .
j_gene: TRBJ1-6
CDR3aa: ASSDPGVGVLH

abundance: .
v_gene: TRBV27
d_gene: .
j_gene: TRBJ2-7
CDR3aa: ASSPWTGSSYEQY

abundance: few
v_gene: TRBV29-1
d_gene: .
j_gene: TRBJ2-4
CDR3aa: SVRVAKNIQY

abundance: .
v_gene: TRBV19
d_gene: .
j_gene: TRBJ2-3
CDR3aa: ASRAPSDTQY

abundance: many
v_gene: TRBV29-1
d_gene: .
j_gene: TRBJ1-1
CDR3aa: SVEVANTEAF

abundance: .
v_gene: TRBV20-1
d_gene: TRBD1
j_gene: TRBJ1-5
CDR3aa: SASEGGKQPQH

abundance: once
v_gene: TRBV29-1
d_gene: .
j_gene: TRBJ2-1
CDR3aa: SVEVTRGNEQF

abundance: few
v_gene: TRBV4-2
d_gene: .
j_gene: TRBJ2-1
CDR3aa: ASSQDPGQGEQF

abundance: .
v_gene: TRBV20-1
d_gene: .
j_gene: TRBJ2-1
CDR3aa: SARLDSSYNEQF

abundance: .
v_gene: TRBV20-1
d_gene: .
j_gene: TRBJ2-7
CDR3aa: SARGGLPYEQY

abundance: .
v_gene: TRBV29-1
d_gene: .
j_gene: TRBJ2-1
CDR3aa: SGGGEYNEQF

abundance: .
v_gene: TRBV5-1
d_gene: .
j_gene: TRBJ2-1
CDR3aa: ASSWGGWDEQF

abundance: .
v_gene: TRBV27
d_gene: .
j_gene: TRBJ1-6
CDR3aa: ASRSWDSPLH

abundance: .
v_gene: TRBV4-1
d_gene: TRBD2
j_gene: TRBJ2-5
CDR3aa: ASKWSAGEETQY

abundance: few
v_gene: TRBV12-3/TRBV12-4
d_gene: .
j_gene: TRBJ2-7
CDR3aa: ASSSGEGLYEQY

abundance: .
v_gene: TRBV24-1
d_gene: .
j_gene: TRBJ1-2
CDR3aa: ATSDKALSGGTPWEGYT

abundance: few
v_gene: TRBV7-2
d_gene: .
j_gene: TRBJ2-7
CDR3aa: ASQGKGSYEQY

abundance: .
v_gene: TRBV3-1
d_gene: TRBD2
j_gene: TRBJ2-1
CDR3aa: ASAHSGKASNEQF

abundance: few
v_gene: TRBV29-1
d_gene: .
j_gene: TRBJ2-7
CDR3aa: SVGAPYEQY

abundance: .
v_gene: TRBV20-1
d_gene: .
j_gene: TRBJ1-5
CDR3aa: SAKAPNQYSNQPQH

abundance: .
v_gene: TRBV7-9
d_gene: .
j_gene: TRBJ1-2
CDR3aa: AGSLLGHPRGYGYT

abundance: .
v_gene: TRBV28
d_gene: TRBD2
j_gene: TRBJ2-2
CDR3aa: ASSQAGANTGELF

abundance: .
v_gene: TRBV20-1
d_gene: .
j_gene: TRBJ1-5
CDR3aa: SARRGADQPQH

abundance: .
v_gene: TRBV5-5
d_gene: .
j_gene: TRBJ1-4
CDR3aa: ASSFFGAGEKLF

abundance: .
v_gene: TRBV20-1
d_gene: .
j_gene: .
CDR3aa: SAPGVHEQY

abundance: .
v_gene: TRBV7-2
d_gene: .
j_gene: TRBJ2-1
CDR3aa: ASSSRGREQF